This TCR beta chain was sequenced for a study of early T cells in non-severe SARS-CoV-2 infection. This clonotype has just a few counts. Each CDR3 protein gets one entry after TCRdb re-called the 5' RACE reads with MiXCR. The table records approximately 65,000 distinct CDR3 sequences, 10% to 12% of them present only once. The sequence derives from an adult who was a healthcare worker with PCR-confirmed SARS-CoV-2 infection or an uninfected control (not recorded which). Sequencing used whole blood, obtained at baseline.

The CDR3 spells CSARRYNTDTQYF. CDR3 sequence (DNA): TGCAGTGCTAGAAGGTATAACACAGATACGCAGTATTTT. The chain employs TRBV20-1 and TRBJ2-3; D not certain. Germline CDR1 DFQATT, CDR2 SNEGSKA (reference sequence). Deletions cut 2 bases from V and 2 bases from J, with 8 bases between. CDR3 length: 13 amino acids.